Each of the 22 T cell receptor beta chains below was sequenced from the same sample in a study of cytomegalovirus exposure and HLA in healthy donors. A multiplex PCR was run with 60 Vbeta primers and 13 Jbeta primers. Using immunoSEQ multiplex PCR, the repertoire was profiled, and TCRdb retains in-frame clones only, with some absent. This sample's table reports 130,000 or so clones. Sequencing input: PBMCs. These receptors were taken from a woman aged 40 to 50 in good health and CMV-seropositive.

This chain connects TRBV11-3 to TRBJ2-7; D is unresolved. V was shortened by 5 bases and J by 3 bases, with 5 bases between the two germline ends. CDR1 and CDR2 from the germline V gene are SGHNT and YENEEA. This CDR3 region has 11 residues. The DNA for the CDR3 is TGTGCCAGCAGCCTTAACTACGAGCAGTACTTC. It specifies CASSLNYEQYF.

The chain recombines TRBV4-1 with TRBJ2-2, with TRBD2 matching 7 bases. Per the germline V gene, CDR1 is MGHRA and CDR2 is YSYEKL. The CDR3 length is 15 residues. V lost 4 bases and J lost 6; bases outside the gene matches: 8. This chain's CDR3 is CASSRGEGLAGELFF. As DNA, the CDR3 is TGCGCCAGCAGCCGGGGGGAGGGACTGGCCGGGGAGCTGTTTTTT.

This chain connects TRBV11-2 to TRBJ2-1; 11 positions agree with TRBD2. Looked up from germline, CDR1 is SGHAT and CDR2 is FQNNGV. V lost 6 bases to trimming and J lost 4 bases; unmatched junction nucleotides: 11. The CDR3 consists of 17 residues. As DNA, the CDR3 is TGTGCCAGCAGTGAGACTAGCGGGATTCCTCAATACAATGAGCAGTTCTTC. Translating gives CASSETSGIPQYNEQFF.

The genes are TRBV28 and TRBJ1-4; 11 bases align to TRBD1. V lost 10 bases to trimming and J lost 7 bases; unmatched junction nucleotides: 8. CDR3 length: 14 residues. Germline CDR1 and CDR2: MDHEN and SYDVKM. The chain's CDR3 is CAIRGGQGGEKLFF. The DNA for the CDR3 is TGTGCCATCCGGGGGGGACAGGGGGGTGAAAAACTGTTTTTT.

The chain employs TRBV6-5 and TRBJ1-2, with D tentatively TRBD1 (6 bases). The CDR3 sequence is 13 residues long. V lost 5 bases and J lost 8, with 15 bases in between. The germline V gene encodes CDR1 MNHEY and CDR2 SVGAGI. CDR3 sequence: CASSRTGPEGYTF. The CDR3 DNA reads TGTGCCAGCAGTCGAACAGGGCCCGAGGGCTACACCTTC.

V gene TRBV30 combines with J gene TRBJ1-3, with TRBD1 matching 7 bases. The CDR3 totals 16 residues. Germline CDR1 is GTSNPN and CDR2 is SVGIG (reference sequence). The V segment lost 0 bases and the J segment 0 bases; nucleotides outside the gene matches: 5. DNA for the CDR3: TGTGCCTGGAGTGTACTGGGGACAGCCTCTGGAAACACCATATATTTT. Its protein product is CAWSVLGTASGNTIYF.

This chain uses TRBV7-3 with TRBJ1-4; weak D call: TRBD1 (6 bases). This CDR3 comprises 15 residues. Trimming cost V 5 bases and J 3 bases, with 13 bases left between them. CDR1 is SGHTA, CDR2 FQGTGA, per germline. The CDR3 spells CASSPRAGANEKLFF. CDR3 DNA: TGTGCCAGCAGCCCAAGGGCAGGGGCTAATGAAAAACTGTTTTTT.

The rearrangement uses TRBV25-1 and TRBJ1-4; 8 bases are shared with TRBD1. The germline V gene has CDR1 MGHDK and CDR2 SYGVNS. This CDR3 region has 13 residues. Germline trimming cut 6 bases from V and 7 bases from J; bases unmatched to any gene: 4. CDR3 amino acids: CASRQGAFEKLFF. CDR3 bases: TGTGCCAGCAGGCAGGGGGCATTTGAAAAACTGTTTTTT. The full variable domain, in which reference TRBV25-1 and TRBJ1-4 provide the parts outside the CDR3, is EADIYQTPRYLVIGTGKKITLECSQTMGHDKMYWYQQDPGMELHLIHYSYGVNSTEKGDLSSESTVSRIRTEHFPLTLESARPSHTSQYLCASRQGAFEKLFFGSGTQLSVL.

J is TRBJ2-2 and V is TRBV5-1, with D perhaps TRBD2 (5 bases). The CDR3 is made up of 14 amino acids. Germline loops: CDR1 SGHRS, CDR2 YFSETQ. V lost 0 bases and J 4 bases, leaving 7 bases between the germline ends. CDR3 sequence reads: CASSLEGSTGELFF. CDR3 bases: TGCGCCAGCAGCTTGGAAGGGAGCACCGGGGAGCTGTTTTTT.

The rearrangement joins TRBV6-6 to TRBJ1-2; D not certain. CDR3 length: 15 amino acids. V dropped 0 bases and J dropped 7 bases, with 15 bases sitting between them. The V gene's germline CDR1 is MNHNY and CDR2 SVGAGI (reference sequence). The CDR3 here is CASSYSQANTFGYTF. DNA for the CDR3: TGTGCCAGCAGTTACTCGCAGGCGAATACGTTTGGCTACACCTTC.

This chain connects TRBV11-3 to TRBJ2-1; the D gene is possibly TRBD2 (6 bases). CDR1 is SGHNT, CDR2 YENEEA, per germline. V dropped 2 bases and J dropped 4 bases, with 15 bases sitting between them. This CDR3 contains 16 residues. DNA for the CDR3: TGTGCCAGCAGCTTACTCGTACCGGGAGTATACAATGAGCAGTTCTTC. Amino acids: CASSLLVPGVYNEQFF.

This chain links TRBV7-6 with TRBJ1-5; no clear D gene. V shed 5 bases and J shed 5 bases, with 7 bases lying between them. From germline, CDR1 is SGHVS and CDR2 FNYEAQ. This CDR3 is 12 amino acids long. The CDR3 spells CASSPLYQPQHF. In nucleotides, the CDR3 is TGTGCCAGCAGCCCTCTTTATCAGCCCCAGCATTTT.

This chain connects TRBV27 to TRBJ2-3, with D perhaps TRBD2 (5 bases). This CDR3 is built from 14 residues. Germline V gene data show CDR1 as MNHEY and CDR2 as SMNVEV (reference sequence). Trimming cost V 2 bases and J 5 bases, with 11 bases left between them. This CDR3 reads CASSLSGGEDTQYF. DNA of the CDR3: TGTGCCAGCAGTTTAAGCGGTGGGGAAGATACGCAGTATTTT.

The rearrangement links TRBV11-2 to TRBJ2-1; TRBD2 aligns across 7 bases. Germline CDR1 reads SGHAT; CDR2 reads FQNNGV. The CDR3 spans 16 residues. V lost 5 bases to trimming and J lost 7 bases; unmatched junction nucleotides: 14. The CDR3 DNA follows: TGTGCCAGCAGCCTGGGAGGGGCGGGCCATTTAAATGAGCAGTTCTTC. This codes for CASSLGGAGHLNEQFF.

V gene TRBV7-6 combines with J gene TRBJ1-1, with 7 positions matching TRBD1. The germline V gene has CDR1 SGHVS and CDR2 FNYEAQ. With V trimmed by 5 bases and J by 5 bases, 8 bases remained unmatched. This CDR3 comprises 14 residues. The CDR3 DNA follows: TGTGCCAGCAGCCATATGACAGGGTATACTGAAGCTTTCTTT. Its protein is CASSHMTGYTEAFF.

DNA for the CDR3: TGTGCCAGCAGCTTAGGACTAGGAGGGGGCTATAGCAATCAGCCCCAGCATTTT. Translation: CASSLGLGGGYSNQPQHF. The chain employs TRBV7-8 and TRBJ1-5, with 7 positions matching TRBD1. Trimming removed 1 base from V and 0 bases from J; junction bases left unmatched: 9. CDR3 length: 18 amino acids. Germline V lookup: CDR1 SGHVS, CDR2 FQNEAQ.

V gene TRBV28 combines with J gene TRBJ2-1; TRBD2 matches at 13 bases. CDR1 and CDR2 from the germline V gene are MDHEN and SYDVKM. The CDR3 loop spans 18 amino acids. V dropped 4 bases and J dropped 4; count of bases not matched to a gene: 10. The CDR3, as DNA: TGTGCCAGCAGTTCCATGACCGGGACTAGCGGGACATACAATGAGCAGTTCTTC. Protein product: CASSSMTGTSGTYNEQFF. The entire variable domain, with the rest obtained from reference TRBV28 and TRBJ2-1, is as follows: DVKVTQSSRYLVKRTGEKVFLECVQDMDHENMFWYRQDPGLGLRLIYFSYDVKMKEKGDIPEGYSVSREKKERFSLILESASTNQTSMYLCASSSMTGTSGTYNEQFFGPGTRLTVL.

This sequence joins TRBV4-1 and TRBJ1-5; D perhaps matches TRBD1 (6 bases). V lost 0 bases and J lost 2, with 17 bases in between. Germline assignment: CDR1 MGHRA and CDR2 YSYEKL. The CDR3 consists of 18 residues. Here the CDR3 reads CASSQDVSAGAGNQPQHF. As DNA, the CDR3 is TGCGCCAGCAGCCAAGATGTTAGCGCAGGGGCGGGCAATCAGCCCCAGCATTTT.

The chain has TRBV4-1 and TRBJ2-1, with 8 bases lining up with TRBD2. V was clipped by 8 bases and J by 10 bases; unmatched bases: 16. From germline, CDR1 is MGHRA and CDR2 YSYEKL. The CDR3 length is 15 residues. The CDR3 spells CASLDSGTSSREQFF. CDR3 nucleotides: TGCGCCAGCTTGGACTCCGGGACTAGTTCCCGCGAGCAGTTCTTC.

The J gene is TRBJ2-7, the V gene TRBV5-1; the match to TRBD2 covers 7 bases. Germline lookup yields CDR1 SGHRS and CDR2 YFSETQ. J gave up 0 bases and V 9 bases, and 9 bases lay outside the gene matches. The CDR3 has 14 residues. The CDR3 region has the DNA TGCGCCACCAAATCCGGGACTACCTCCTACGAGCAGTACTTC. Encoded protein: CATKSGTTSYEQYF.

The chain carries TRBV6-1 and TRBJ1-4; tentative D call: TRBD1 (6 bases). CDR3 length equals 11 residues. V was trimmed by 6 bases and J by 12 bases, leaving 11 bases between them. Germline V CDR1 and CDR2: MNHNS, SASEGT. CDR3 in amino acids: CASRTTGELFF. The DNA for the CDR3 is TGTGCCAGCAGAACGACAGGAGAACTGTTTTTT.

The chain carries TRBV7-8 and TRBJ2-1; 10 nucleotides line up with TRBD2. The length of the CDR3 is 20 residues. CDR1 is SGHVS and CDR2 is FQNEAQ in the germline V gene. V shed 1 base, J shed 0 bases, and the junction held 12 bases outside the gene matches. The CDR3 sequence is CASSLVGLAVPSSSYNEQFF. In DNA, the CDR3 is TGTGCCAGCAGCTTAGTAGGACTAGCGGTCCCGAGCAGCTCCTACAATGAGCAGTTCTTC.